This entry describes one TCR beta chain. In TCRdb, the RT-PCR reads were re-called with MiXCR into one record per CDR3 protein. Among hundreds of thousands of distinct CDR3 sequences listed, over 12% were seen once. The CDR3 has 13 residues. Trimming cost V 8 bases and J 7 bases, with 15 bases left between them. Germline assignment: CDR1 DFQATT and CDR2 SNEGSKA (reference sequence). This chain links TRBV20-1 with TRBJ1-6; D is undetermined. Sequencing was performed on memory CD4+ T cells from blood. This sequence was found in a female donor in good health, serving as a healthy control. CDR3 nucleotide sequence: TGCAGTCTCGCGGGGATAGGAAATTCACCCCTCCACTTT. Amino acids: CSLAGIGNSPLHF.